This entry describes one TCR beta chain. The CDR3 is 13 amino acids. Germline CDR1 reads MDHEN; CDR2 reads SYDVKM. V lost 2 bases to trimming and J lost 7 bases, with 12 bases between them. This specimen belongs to a study of T cell responses to AZD1222 COVID-19 vaccine. Here immunoSEQ multiplex PCR was the method, and the copy in TCRdb shows in-frame clones only, minus some. Of roughly 130,000 clones in the sample, around 90% were seen once. The sequence was obtained from an adult in good health. The input for sequencing was peripheral blood, taken on day 0 of MenACWY control vaccination. The chain uses TRBV28 and TRBJ2-7; D unclear. DNA of the CDR3: TGTGCCAGCAGTTTAGACCTCGTGGGGGAGCAGTACTTC. Its protein product is CASSLDLVGEQYF. Filled out from reference TRBV28 and TRBJ2-7, the complete variable domain reads DVKVTQSSRYLVKRTGEKVFLECVQDMDHENMFWYRQDPGLGLRLIYFSYDVKMKEKGDIPEGYSVSREKKERFSLILESASTNQTSMYLCASSLDLVGEQYFGPGTRLTVT.